This T cell receptor beta chain comes out of a study of early T cells in non-severe SARS-CoV-2 infection. Whole-study context: The sequenced material was bulk RNA from unsorted whole blood, and its chains were unpaired. Broader study findings: The matching step, a VDJdb search, favored anti-spike CD8 responses and missed private and CD4 specificities.

Tagging with unique molecular identifiers was applied to individual cDNA molecules. TCRdb re-called the 5' RACE reads with MiXCR, one entry per CDR3 protein. The sample lists some 36,000 distinct CDR3 sequences; approximately 6% were seen once. With 8 bases removed from V and 5 bases from J, the gap between germline ends came to 21 bases. The CDR3 consists of 15 residues. Germline CDR1 is MNHNS and CDR2 is SASEGT. This clonotype occurred many times. Its antigen is currently unknown. The sequence was obtained from an adult who was a healthcare worker with PCR-confirmed SARS-CoV-2 infection or an uninfected control (not recorded which). The rearrangement joins TRBV6-1 to TRBJ2-5, with D unclear. Sample: whole blood. This CDR3 reads CASHPSGRIGETQYF. DNA of the CDR3: TGTGCCAGCCATCCCTCGGGTCGAATCGGGGAGACCCAGTACTTC.